Sequencing of this TCR beta chain was carried out in a study of T cell responses to AZD1222 COVID-19 vaccine. Measured with immunoSEQ multiplex PCR; TCRdb has only the in-frame clones, and not every one. The sample has some 90,000 clones, around 90% seen once. Germline V gene data show CDR1 as SQVTM and CDR2 as ANQGSEA. V lost 3 bases to trimming and J lost 7 bases, with 21 bases between them. This CDR3 has 16 residues. The sequence was collected from an adult in good health. The input for sequencing was peripheral blood, taken on day 0 of AZD1222 vaccination. The chain employs TRBV29-1 and TRBJ1-4; weak D call: TRBD1 (5 bases). Here the CDR3 reads CSVDLTRGGKGEKLFF. DNA of the CDR3: TGCAGCGTTGACCTCACCCGGGGGGGTAAGGGTGAAAAACTGTTTTTT.